Each of the 2 T cell receptor beta chains below was sequenced from the same sample in a study of blood T cell repertoires in COVID-19. Only in-frame clones appear in the TCRdb table, and some are missing; sequencing was by immunoSEQ multiplex PCR. The sample carries approximately 300,000 clones, almost 90% recorded once. The specimen was peripheral blood. These receptor sequences come from a woman in her twenties or thirties with COVID-19, enrolled during active disease.

J is TRBJ2-7 and V is TRBV6-5; D is perhaps TRBD1 (8 bases). Trimming left V 0 bases short and J 2 bases short, with 11 bases between. The CDR3 runs 15 residues. Germline CDR1 and CDR2: MNHEY and SVGAGI. The CDR3 loop reads CASSYSTGGAYEQYF. Written as DNA, the CDR3 is TGTGCCAGCAGTTACTCAACAGGGGGGGCCTACGAGCAGTACTTC.

This chain connects TRBV9 to TRBJ1-2; possible D gene TRBD1, 6 bases. In germline, CDR1 is SGDLS, CDR2 YYNGEE. V lost 0 bases to trimming and J lost 3 bases, with 18 bases between them. This CDR3 is 17 amino acids long. The CDR3 sequence: CASSVAIRAGDDYGYTF. As DNA, the CDR3 is TGTGCCAGCAGCGTAGCTATTCGGGCAGGGGACGACTATGGCTACACCTTC.